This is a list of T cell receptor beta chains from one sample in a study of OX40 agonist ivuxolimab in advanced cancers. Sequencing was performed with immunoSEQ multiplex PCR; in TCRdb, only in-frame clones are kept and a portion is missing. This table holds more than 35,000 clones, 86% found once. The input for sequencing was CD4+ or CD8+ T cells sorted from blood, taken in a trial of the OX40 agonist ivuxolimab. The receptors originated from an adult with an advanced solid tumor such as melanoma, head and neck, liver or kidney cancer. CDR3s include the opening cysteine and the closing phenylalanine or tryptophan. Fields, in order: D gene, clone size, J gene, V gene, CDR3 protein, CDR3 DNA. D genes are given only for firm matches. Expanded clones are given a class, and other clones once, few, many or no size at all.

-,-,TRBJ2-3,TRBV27,CASSLAGHRTDTQYF,TGTGCCAGCAGTTTAGCGGGACACCGCACAGATACGCAGTATTTT
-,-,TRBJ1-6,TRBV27,CASSLSRGRTPLHF,TGTGCCAGCAGTTTATCTCGGGGGCGCACACCCCTCCACTTT
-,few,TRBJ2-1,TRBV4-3,CASSPRGYNEQFF,TGCGCCAGCAGTCCCCGGGGGTACAATGAGCAGTTCTTC
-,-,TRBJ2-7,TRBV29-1,CSVETEAYEQYF,TGCAGCGTTGAGACAGAGGCCTACGAGCAGTACTTC
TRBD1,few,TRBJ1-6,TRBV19,CASSTKGQGVYSPLHF,TGTGCCAGTAGCACCAAGGGCCAGGGGGTTTATTCACCCCTCCACTTT
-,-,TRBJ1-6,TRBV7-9,CASSLAQGLGTPLHF,TGTGCCAGCAGCTTAGCTCAGGGGCTCGGGACACCCCTCCACTTT
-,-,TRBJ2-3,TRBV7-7,CASSRGITDTQYF,TGTGCTAGCTCACGGGGGATAACAGATACGCAGTATTTT
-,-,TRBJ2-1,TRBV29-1,CSLGGVYNEQFF,TGCAGCCTAGGGGGGGTGTACAATGAGCAGTTCTTC
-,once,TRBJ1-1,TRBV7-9,CASSLFLVPQHTEAFF,TGTGCCAGCAGCTTATTTCTCGTCCCACAACACACTGAAGCTTTCTTT
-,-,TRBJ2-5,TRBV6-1,CASREVRPVYF,TGTGCCAGCAGGGAAGTGAGGCCCGTGTACTTC
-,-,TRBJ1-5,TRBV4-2,CASSQDRRVNQPQHF,TGTGCCAGCAGCCAAGATCGTCGCGTGAATCAGCCCCAGCATTTT
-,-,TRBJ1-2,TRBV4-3,CASSQDNGGGLAGYTF,TGCGCCAGCAGCCAAGATAACGGGGGGGGCTTAGCTGGCTACACCTTC
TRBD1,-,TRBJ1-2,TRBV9,CASTQERGHYGYTF,TGTGCCAGCACCCAAGAGAGGGGGCACTATGGCTACACCTTC
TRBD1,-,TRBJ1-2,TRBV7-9,CAILAGGLGGYTF,TGTGCCATATTAGCAGGGGGCTTAGGTGGCTACACCTTC